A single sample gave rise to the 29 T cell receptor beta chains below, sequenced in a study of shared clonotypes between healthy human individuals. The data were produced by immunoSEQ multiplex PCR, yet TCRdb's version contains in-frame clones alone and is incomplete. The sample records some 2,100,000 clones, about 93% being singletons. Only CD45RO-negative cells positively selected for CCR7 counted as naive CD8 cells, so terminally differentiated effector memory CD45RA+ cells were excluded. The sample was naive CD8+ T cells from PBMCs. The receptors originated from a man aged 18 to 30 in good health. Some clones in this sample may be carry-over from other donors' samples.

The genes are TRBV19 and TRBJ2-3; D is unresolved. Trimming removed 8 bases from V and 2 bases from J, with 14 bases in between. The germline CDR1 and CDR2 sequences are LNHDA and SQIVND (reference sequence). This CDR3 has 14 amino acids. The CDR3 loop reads CASSPPFNTDTQYF. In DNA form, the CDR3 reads TGTGCCAGTTCTCCCCCTTTTAACACAGATACGCAGTATTTT.

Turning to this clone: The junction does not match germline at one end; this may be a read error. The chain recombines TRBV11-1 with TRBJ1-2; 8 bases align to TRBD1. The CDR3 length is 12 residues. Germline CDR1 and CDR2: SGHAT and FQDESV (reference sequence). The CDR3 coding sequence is TGTGCCAGCAGCTTTACAGGGGGTGCCCGCATCTTC. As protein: CASSFTGGARIF.

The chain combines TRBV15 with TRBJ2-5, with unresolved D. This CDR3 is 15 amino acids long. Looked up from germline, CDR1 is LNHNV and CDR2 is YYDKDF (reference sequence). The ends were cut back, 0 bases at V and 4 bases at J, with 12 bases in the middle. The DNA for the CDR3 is TGTGCCACCAGCAGAGATCGGGTGGTGCGAGAGACCCAGTACTTC. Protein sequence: CATSRDRVVRETQYF.

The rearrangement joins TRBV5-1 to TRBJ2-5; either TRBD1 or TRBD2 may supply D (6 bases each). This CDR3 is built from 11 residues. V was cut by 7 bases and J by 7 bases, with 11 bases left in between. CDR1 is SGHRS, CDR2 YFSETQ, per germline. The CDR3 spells CASLGGSTQYF. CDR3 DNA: TGCGCCAGCCTAGGGGGGTCGACCCAGTACTTC. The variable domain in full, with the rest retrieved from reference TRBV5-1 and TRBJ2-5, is KAGVTQTPRYLIKTRGQQVTLSCSPISGHRSVSWYQQTPGQGLQFLFEYFSETQRNKGNFPGRFSGRQFSNSRSEMNVSTLELGDSALYLCASLGGSTQYFGPGTRLLVL.

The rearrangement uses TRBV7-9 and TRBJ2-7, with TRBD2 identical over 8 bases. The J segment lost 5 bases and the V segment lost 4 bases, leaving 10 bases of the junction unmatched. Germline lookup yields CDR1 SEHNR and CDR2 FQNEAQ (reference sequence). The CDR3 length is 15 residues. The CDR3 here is CASSSLSGSFDEQYF. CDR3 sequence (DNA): TGTGCCAGCAGCTCGTTAAGCGGGAGTTTCGACGAGCAGTACTTC.

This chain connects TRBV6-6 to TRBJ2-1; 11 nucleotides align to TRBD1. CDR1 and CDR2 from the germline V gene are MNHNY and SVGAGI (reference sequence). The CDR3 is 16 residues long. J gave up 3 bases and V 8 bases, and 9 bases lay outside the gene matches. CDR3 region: CASAWRDRGNYNEQFF. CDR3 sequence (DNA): TGTGCCAGCGCCTGGCGGGACAGGGGGAACTACAATGAGCAGTTCTTC.

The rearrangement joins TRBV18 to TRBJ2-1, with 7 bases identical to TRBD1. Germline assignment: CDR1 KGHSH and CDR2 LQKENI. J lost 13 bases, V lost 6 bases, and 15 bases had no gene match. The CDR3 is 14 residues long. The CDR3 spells CASSPDRQGTSQFF. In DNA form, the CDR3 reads TGTGCCAGCTCGCCCGACAGACAGGGTACGTCTCAGTTCTTC.

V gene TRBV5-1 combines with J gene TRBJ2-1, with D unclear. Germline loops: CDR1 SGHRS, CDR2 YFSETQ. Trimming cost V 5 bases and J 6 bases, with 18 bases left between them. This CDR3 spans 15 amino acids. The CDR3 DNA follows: TGCGCCAGCAGTTTTAACGGCGGCCTGGGCAATGAGCAGTTCTTC. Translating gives CASSFNGGLGNEQFF.

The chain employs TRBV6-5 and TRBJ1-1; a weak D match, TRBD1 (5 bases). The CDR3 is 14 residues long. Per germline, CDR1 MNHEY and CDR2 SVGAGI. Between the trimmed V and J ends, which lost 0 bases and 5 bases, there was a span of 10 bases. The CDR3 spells CASSYSGARTEAFF. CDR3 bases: TGTGCCAGCAGTTACTCTGGGGCGAGAACTGAAGCTTTCTTT.

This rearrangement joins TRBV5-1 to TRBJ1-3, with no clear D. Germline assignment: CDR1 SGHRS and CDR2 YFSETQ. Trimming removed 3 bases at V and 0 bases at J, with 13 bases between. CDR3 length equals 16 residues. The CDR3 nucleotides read TGCGCCAGCAGCTCCAAGGACGCGTTCTCTGGAAACACCATATATTTT. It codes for CASSSKDAFSGNTIYF.

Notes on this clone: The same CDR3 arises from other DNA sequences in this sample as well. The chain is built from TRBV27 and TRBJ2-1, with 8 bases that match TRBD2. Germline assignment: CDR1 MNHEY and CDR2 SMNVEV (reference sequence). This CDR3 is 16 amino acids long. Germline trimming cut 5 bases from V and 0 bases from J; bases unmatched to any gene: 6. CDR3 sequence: CASSISGTSSYNEQFF. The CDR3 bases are TGTGCCAGCAGTATTAGCGGGACGAGCTCCTACAATGAGCAGTTCTTC.

DNA of the CDR3: TGTGCCAGCAGTTTACCCCGCGGGACAGGGGATCAGCCCCAGCATTTT. Translation: CASSLPRGTGDQPQHF. This chain uses TRBV28 with TRBJ1-5; 10 bases map to TRBD1. Germline V CDR1 and CDR2: MDHEN, SYDVKM. The CDR3 is made up of 16 amino acids. Germline trimming cut 2 bases from V and 5 bases from J; bases unmatched to any gene: 6.

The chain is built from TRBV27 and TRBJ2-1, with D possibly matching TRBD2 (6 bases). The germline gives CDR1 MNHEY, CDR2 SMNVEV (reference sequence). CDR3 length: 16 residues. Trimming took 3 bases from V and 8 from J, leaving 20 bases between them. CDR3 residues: CASSLSGRGIFHEQFF. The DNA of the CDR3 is TGTGCCAGCAGTTTGTCCGGGAGAGGCATCTTTCATGAGCAGTTCTTC.

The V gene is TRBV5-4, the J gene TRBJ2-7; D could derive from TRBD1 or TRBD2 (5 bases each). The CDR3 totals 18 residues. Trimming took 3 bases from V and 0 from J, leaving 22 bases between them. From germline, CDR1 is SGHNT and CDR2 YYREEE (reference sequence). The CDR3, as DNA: TGTGCCAGCAGCTGGGGGTTTAGGTCAGAGACAAGCTCCTACGAGCAGTACTTC. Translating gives CASSWGFRSETSSYEQYF.

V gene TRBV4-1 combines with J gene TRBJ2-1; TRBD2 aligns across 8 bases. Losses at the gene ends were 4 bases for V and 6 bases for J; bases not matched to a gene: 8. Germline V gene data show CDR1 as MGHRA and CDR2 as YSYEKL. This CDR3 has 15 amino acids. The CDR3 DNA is TGCGCCAGCAGCCCAACTAGCGGAGAGGCCAATGAGCAGTTCTTC. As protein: CASSPTSGEANEQFF.

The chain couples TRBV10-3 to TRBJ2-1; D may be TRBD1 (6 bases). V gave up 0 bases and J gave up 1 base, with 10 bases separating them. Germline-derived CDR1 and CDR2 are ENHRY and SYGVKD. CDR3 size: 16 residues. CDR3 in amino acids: CAISESIQGSYNEQFF. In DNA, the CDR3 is TGTGCCATCAGTGAGTCGATTCAGGGGTCCTACAATGAGCAGTTCTTC.

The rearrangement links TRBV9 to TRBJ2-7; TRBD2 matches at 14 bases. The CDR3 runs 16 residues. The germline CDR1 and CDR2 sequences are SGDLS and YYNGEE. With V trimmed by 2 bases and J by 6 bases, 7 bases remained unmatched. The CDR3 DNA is TGTGCCAGCAGCGTGGGGACTAGCGGGAGATCAGTCGAGCAGTACTTC. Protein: CASSVGTSGRSVEQYF.

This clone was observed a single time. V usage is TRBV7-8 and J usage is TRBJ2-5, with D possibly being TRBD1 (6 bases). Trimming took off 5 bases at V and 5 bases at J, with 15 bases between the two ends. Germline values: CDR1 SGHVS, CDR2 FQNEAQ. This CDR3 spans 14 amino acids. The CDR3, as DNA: TGTGCCAGCAGCCTTCGCAGGGGTGGGGAGACCCAGTACTTC. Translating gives CASSLRRGGETQYF.

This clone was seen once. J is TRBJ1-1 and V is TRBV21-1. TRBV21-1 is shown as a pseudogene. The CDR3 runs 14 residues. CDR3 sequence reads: CASRESLSPRVAFF. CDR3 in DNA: TGTGCCAGCAGGGAAAGTCTATCCCCACGGGTGGCTTTCTTT.

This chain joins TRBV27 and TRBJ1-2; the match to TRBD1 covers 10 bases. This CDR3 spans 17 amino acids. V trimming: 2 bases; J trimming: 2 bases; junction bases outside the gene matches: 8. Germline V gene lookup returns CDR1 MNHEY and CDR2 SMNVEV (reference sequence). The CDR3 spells CASSLAPGQGPNYGYTF. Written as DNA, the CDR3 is TGTGCCAGCAGTTTAGCCCCGGGACAGGGGCCAAACTATGGCTACACCTTC.

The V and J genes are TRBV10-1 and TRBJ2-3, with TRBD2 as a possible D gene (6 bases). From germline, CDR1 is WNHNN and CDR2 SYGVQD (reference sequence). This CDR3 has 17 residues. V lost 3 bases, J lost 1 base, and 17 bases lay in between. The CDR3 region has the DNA TGCGCCAGCAGTGACCCTGCATGGGGGGAAGGCACAGATACGCAGTATTTT. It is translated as CASSDPAWGEGTDTQYF.

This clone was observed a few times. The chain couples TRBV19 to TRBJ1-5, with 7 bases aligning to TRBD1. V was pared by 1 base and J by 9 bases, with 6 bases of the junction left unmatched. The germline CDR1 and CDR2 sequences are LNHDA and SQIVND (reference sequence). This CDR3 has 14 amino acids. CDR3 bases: TGTGCCAGTAGTATAGTACCAGGGGGTTCGCCCCAGCATTTT. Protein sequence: CASSIVPGGSPQHF.

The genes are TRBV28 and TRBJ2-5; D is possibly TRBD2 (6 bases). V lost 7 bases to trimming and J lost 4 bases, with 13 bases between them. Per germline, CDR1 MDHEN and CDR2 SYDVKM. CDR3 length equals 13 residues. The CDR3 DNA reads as TGTGCCAGCACCTGGGGGGAGCGAGAGACCCAGTACTTC. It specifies CASTWGERETQYF. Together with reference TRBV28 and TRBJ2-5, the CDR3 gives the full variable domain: DVKVTQSSRYLVKRTGEKVFLECVQDMDHENMFWYRQDPGLGLRLIYFSYDVKMKEKGDIPEGYSVSREKKERFSLILESASTNQTSMYLCASTWGERETQYFGPGTRLLVL.

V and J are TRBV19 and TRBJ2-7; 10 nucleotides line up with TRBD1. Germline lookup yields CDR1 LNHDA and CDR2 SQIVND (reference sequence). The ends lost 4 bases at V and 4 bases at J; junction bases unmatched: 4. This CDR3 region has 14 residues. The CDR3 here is CASSTRTGGYEQYF. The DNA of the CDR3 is TGTGCCAGTAGTACCCGGACAGGGGGGTACGAGCAGTACTTC.

CDR3 nucleotides: TGCGCCAGCAGCCAATTTTCCTCCAGGGTAGGCACAGATACGCAGTATTTT. It is translated as CASSQFSSRVGTDTQYF. V usage is TRBV4-1 and J usage is TRBJ2-3, with D possibly TRBD1 on 5 matching bases. The V gene lost 2 bases and the J gene lost 1 base, with 16 bases spanning the gap. The germline V gene encodes CDR1 MGHRA and CDR2 YSYEKL. This CDR3 is built from 17 residues.

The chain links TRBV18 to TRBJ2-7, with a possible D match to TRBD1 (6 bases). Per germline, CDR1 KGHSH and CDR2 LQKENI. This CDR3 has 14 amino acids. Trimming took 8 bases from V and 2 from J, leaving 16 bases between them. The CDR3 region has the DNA TGTGCCAGCCACCCGTACAGGGACCCCTACGAGCAGTACTTC. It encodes CASHPYRDPYEQYF.

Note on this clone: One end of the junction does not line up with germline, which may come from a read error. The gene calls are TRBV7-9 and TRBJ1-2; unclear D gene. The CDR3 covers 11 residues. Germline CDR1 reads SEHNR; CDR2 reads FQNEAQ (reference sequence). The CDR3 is CASSLGTDFNF. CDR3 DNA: TGTGCCAGCAGCTTAGGGACGGATTTTAATTTC.

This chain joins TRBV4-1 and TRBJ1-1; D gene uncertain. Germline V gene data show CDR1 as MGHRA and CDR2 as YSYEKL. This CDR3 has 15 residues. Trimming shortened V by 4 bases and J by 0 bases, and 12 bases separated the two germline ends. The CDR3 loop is CASSRSPSMNTEAFF. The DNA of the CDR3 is TGCGCCAGCAGCCGCTCACCCTCGATGAACACTGAAGCTTTCTTT.

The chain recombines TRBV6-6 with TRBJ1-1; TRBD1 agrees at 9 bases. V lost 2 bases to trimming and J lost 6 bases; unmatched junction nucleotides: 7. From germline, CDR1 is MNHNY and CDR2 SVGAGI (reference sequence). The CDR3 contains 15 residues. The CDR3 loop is CASSYVGTGLAEAFF. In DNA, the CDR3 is TGTGCCAGCAGTTACGTCGGGACAGGGCTCGCTGAAGCTTTCTTT.